This passage covers 16 T cell receptor beta chains from one sample sequenced in a study of shared clonotypes between healthy human individuals. The table came from immunoSEQ multiplex PCR; TCRdb's copy has only in-frame clones and leaves some out. Of about 1.5 million clones detected, over 95% appear once; the ten largest clones hold about 1.2%. Sequencing was performed on naive CD4+ T cells sorted from blood. The subset is: CD45RA+ positively selected. These receptor sequences come from a man younger than 45 in good health.

The chain joins TRBV18 to TRBJ2-5, with a tentative D call TRBD1 (5 bases). CDR3 size: 15 residues. Germline V gives CDR1 KGHSH, CDR2 LQKENI. V gave up 3 bases and J gave up 3 bases, with 14 bases separating them. Here the CDR3 DNA reads TGTGCCAGCTCACCGACTTCCTCAGGGAAAGAGACCCAGTACTTC. It specifies CASSPTSSGKETQYF.

The chain combines TRBV28 with TRBJ2-7, with TRBD1 as a possible D gene (7 bases). CDR3 length equals 16 residues. The V end was cut by 1 base, the J end by 0 bases, with 13 bases between. The germline CDR1 and CDR2 sequences are MDHEN and SYDVKM. The CDR3 here is CASSLSGQGGSYEQYF. In nucleotides, the CDR3 is TGTGCCAGCAGTTTATCCGGCCAGGGGGGCTCCTACGAGCAGTACTTC.

The gene calls are TRBV28 and TRBJ2-7, with 9 bases matching TRBD2. The CDR3 sequence is 15 residues long. Germline V gene lookup returns CDR1 MDHEN and CDR2 SYDVKM. The V and J ends lost 2 bases and 4 bases, in that order; junction bases with no gene match: 6. Here the CDR3 DNA reads TGTGCCAGCAGTTTAGCAGCTAGCGGGGCGTACGAGCAGTACTTC. This codes for CASSLAASGAYEQYF.

The genes are TRBV7-9 and TRBJ1-4; D is unclear. CDR3 size: 15 residues. Germline CDR1 reads SEHNR; CDR2 reads FQNEAQ (reference sequence). Trimming stripped 3 bases from V and 5 bases from J, with 13 bases between. The CDR3, as DNA: TGTGCCAGCAGCTTTGGGAGCGTATTAAATGAAAAACTGTTTTTT. Translating gives CASSFGSVLNEKLFF.

The genes are TRBV6-1 and TRBJ2-4; maybe TRBD2 (6 bases). This CDR3 contains 14 residues. Germline-derived CDR1 and CDR2 are MNHNS and SASEGT. The V end was cut by 3 bases, the J end by 4 bases, with 10 bases between. The chain's CDR3 is CASSEGGVKNIQYF. The CDR3 DNA follows: TGTGCCAGCAGTGAGGGGGGTGTTAAAAACATTCAGTACTTC.

This clone was detected a few times. The chain carries TRBV28 and TRBJ2-1; TRBD2 agrees at 10 bases. J gave up 8 bases and V 6 bases, and 10 bases lay outside the gene matches. This CDR3 region has 15 residues. Germline V lookup: CDR1 MDHEN, CDR2 SYDVKM. The CDR3 DNA follows: TGTGCCAGCAGCCCTAGCGGGAGAGGGGGGTATGAGCAGTTCTTC. This gives the protein CASSPSGRGGYEQFF. Together with reference TRBV28 and TRBJ2-1, the CDR3 gives the full variable domain: DVKVTQSSRYLVKRTGEKVFLECVQDMDHENMFWYRQDPGLGLRLIYFSYDVKMKEKGDIPEGYSVSREKKERFSLILESASTNQTSMYLCASSPSGRGGYEQFFGPGTRLTVL.

V is TRBV15 and J is TRBJ2-7; no clear D. Per germline, CDR1 LNHNV and CDR2 YYDKDF (reference sequence). The CDR3 sequence is 15 residues long. Trimming removed 2 bases at V and 3 bases at J, with 14 bases between. CDR3: CATSRNPAPIYEQYF. In DNA form, the CDR3 reads TGTGCCACCAGCAGAAATCCAGCACCGATCTACGAGCAGTACTTC.

This chain connects TRBV9 to TRBJ2-5; 7 nucleotides agree with TRBD1. The CDR3 runs to 15 residues. Germline V gene data show CDR1 as SGDLS and CDR2 as YYNGEE. With 0 bases clipped from V and 4 bases from J, the junction kept 6 bases outside the gene matches. CDR3 sequence reads: CASSVVDRIGETQYF. CDR3 DNA: TGTGCCAGCAGCGTAGTGGACAGGATTGGAGAGACCCAGTACTTC. Full variable domain (outside the CDR3, taken from reference TRBV9 and TRBJ2-5): DSGVTQTPKHLITATGQRVTLRCSPRSGDLSVYWYQQSLDQGLQFLIQYYNGEERAKGNILERFSAQQFPDLHSELNLSSLELGDSALYFCASSVVDRIGETQYFGPGTRLLVL.

The genes are TRBV28 and TRBJ1-5; perhaps TRBD1 as D (5 bases). This CDR3 has 13 residues. V was trimmed by 6 bases and J by 6 bases, leaving 12 bases between them. Germline CDR1 reads MDHEN; CDR2 reads SYDVKM. CDR3: CASRLQGAQPQHF. CDR3 bases: TGTGCCAGCAGGCTTCAGGGAGCTCAGCCCCAGCATTTT.

The genes are TRBV5-8 and TRBJ1-5, with TRBD1 matching over 9 bases. Germline V lookup: CDR1 SGHTS, CDR2 YDEGEE. The trim removed 2 bases at V and 5 bases at J, leaving 2 bases unmatched. There are 14 residues in the CDR3. The CDR3 spells CASSLGDRDQPQHF. CDR3 nucleotides: TGTGCCAGCAGCTTAGGGGACAGGGATCAGCCCCAGCATTTT.

The V call is TRBV5-1, the J call TRBJ2-7; D is unresolved. The CDR3 contains 15 residues. Germline assignment: CDR1 SGHRS and CDR2 YFSETQ. The V and J ends lost 6 bases and 3 bases respectively, with 19 bases between them. This CDR3 is CASTPGPHKIYEQYF. CDR3 DNA sequence: TGCGCCAGCACCCCAGGTCCCCATAAGATCTACGAGCAGTACTTC.

The chain uses TRBV7-2 and TRBJ2-5, with D unresolved. CDR1 and CDR2 (germline): SGHTA, FQGNSA. The CDR3 is made up of 14 amino acids. Trimming shortened V by 1 base and J by 1 base, and 7 bases separated the two germline ends. DNA for the CDR3: TGTGCCAGCAGCTTAGAGCCAGGCCAAGAGACCCAGTACTTC. It yields the protein CASSLEPGQETQYF.

The chain carries TRBV6-5 and TRBJ1-4; tentative D call: TRBD1 (6 bases). The V and J ends lost 5 bases and 0 bases respectively, with 10 bases between them. The CDR3 extends over 15 amino acids. The germline V gene has CDR1 MNHEY and CDR2 SVGAGI. The CDR3 reads CASSKGEATNEKLFF. The CDR3 nucleotides are TGTGCCAGCAGTAAGGGGGAGGCAACTAATGAAAAACTGTTTTTT.

The chain has TRBV7-9 and TRBJ2-7, with D tentatively TRBD1 (6 bases). Germline CDR1 and CDR2: SEHNR and FQNEAQ (reference sequence). The CDR3 is 14 amino acids. V lost 0 bases, J lost 3 bases, and 9 bases lay in between. The CDR3 protein is CASSLAVGGYEQYF. In DNA form, the CDR3 reads TGTGCCAGCAGCTTAGCAGTAGGGGGCTACGAGCAGTACTTC.

The chain has TRBV18 and TRBJ1-4; perhaps TRBD1 as D (5 bases). Between the trimmed V and J ends, which lost 3 bases and 8 bases, there was a span of 13 bases. In germline, CDR1 is KGHSH, CDR2 LQKENI. CDR3 length: 14 amino acids. CDR3 DNA sequence: TGTGCCAGCTCACCCTCAGGGAATGACGAAAAACTGTTTTTT. Encoded protein: CASSPSGNDEKLFF.

This rearrangement joins TRBV6-1 to TRBJ2-7; 8 positions agree with TRBD2. V gave up 6 bases and J gave up 1 base; unmatched junction bases: 5. Looked up from germline, CDR1 is MNHNS and CDR2 is SASEGT. CDR3 length: 14 residues. DNA of the CDR3: TGTGCCAGCAGAGAGACTAGCGCGTCCTACGAGCAGTACTTC. Translation: CASRETSASYEQYF.